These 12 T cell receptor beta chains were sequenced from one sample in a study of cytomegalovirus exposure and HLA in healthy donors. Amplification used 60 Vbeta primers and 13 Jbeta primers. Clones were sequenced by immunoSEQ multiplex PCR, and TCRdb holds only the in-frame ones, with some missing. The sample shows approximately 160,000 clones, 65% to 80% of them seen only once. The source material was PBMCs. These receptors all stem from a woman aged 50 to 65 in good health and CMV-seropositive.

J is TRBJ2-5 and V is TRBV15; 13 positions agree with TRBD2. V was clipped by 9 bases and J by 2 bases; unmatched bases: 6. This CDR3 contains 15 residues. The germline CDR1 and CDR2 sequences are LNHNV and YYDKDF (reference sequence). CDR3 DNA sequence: TGTGCCACTGGATGGACTAGCGGGGGACAAGAGACCCAGTACTTC. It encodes CATGWTSGGQETQYF.

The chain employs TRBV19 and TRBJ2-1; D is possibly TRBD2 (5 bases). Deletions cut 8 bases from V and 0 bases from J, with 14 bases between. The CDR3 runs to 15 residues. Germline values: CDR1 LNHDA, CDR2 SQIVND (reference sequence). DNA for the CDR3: TGTGCCAGTTCTCCCCTCGGGAACTCCTACAATGAGCAGTTCTTC. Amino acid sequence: CASSPLGNSYNEQFF.

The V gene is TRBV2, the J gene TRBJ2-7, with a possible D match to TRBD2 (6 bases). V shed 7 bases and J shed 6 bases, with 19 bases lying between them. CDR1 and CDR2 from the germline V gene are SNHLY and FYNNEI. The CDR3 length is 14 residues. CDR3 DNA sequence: TGTGCCAGCATCGCCCAATGGGGAGGCCGCGAGCAGTACTTC. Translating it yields CASIAQWGGREQYF.

In DNA form, the CDR3 reads TGCGCCAGCAGCCAAACCACAAACACTGAAGCTTTCTTT. This gives the protein CASSQTTNTEAFF. The rearrangement joins TRBV4-1 to TRBJ1-1; D uncertain. Germline CDR1 MGHRA, CDR2 YSYEKL. The CDR3 is 13 amino acids. The germline V and J ends were trimmed by 2 bases and 2 bases, with 6 bases remaining between them.

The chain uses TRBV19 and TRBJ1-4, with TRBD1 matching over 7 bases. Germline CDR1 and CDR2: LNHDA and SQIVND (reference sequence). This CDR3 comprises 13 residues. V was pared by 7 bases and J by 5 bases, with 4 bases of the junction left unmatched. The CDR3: CASTGQFNEKLFF. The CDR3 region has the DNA TGTGCCAGTACGGGACAGTTCAATGAAAAACTGTTTTTT.

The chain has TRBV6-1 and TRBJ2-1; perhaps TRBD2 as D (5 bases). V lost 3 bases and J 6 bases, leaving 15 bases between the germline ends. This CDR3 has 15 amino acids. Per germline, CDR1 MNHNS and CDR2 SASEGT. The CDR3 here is CASSDVDGRGNEQFF. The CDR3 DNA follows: TGTGCCAGCAGTGACGTCGACGGCCGGGGCAATGAGCAGTTCTTC.

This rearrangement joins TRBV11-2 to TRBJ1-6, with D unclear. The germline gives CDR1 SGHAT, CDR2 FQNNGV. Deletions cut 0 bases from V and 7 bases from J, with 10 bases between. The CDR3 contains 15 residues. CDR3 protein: CASSLDGVTNSPLHF. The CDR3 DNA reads TGTGCCAGCAGCTTAGACGGGGTTACCAATTCACCCCTCCACTTT.

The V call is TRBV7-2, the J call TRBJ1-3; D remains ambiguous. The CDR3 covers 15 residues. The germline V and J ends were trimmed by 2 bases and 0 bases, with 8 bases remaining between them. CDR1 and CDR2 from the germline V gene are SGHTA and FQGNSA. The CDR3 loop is CASSLSLSSGNTIYF. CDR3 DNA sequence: TGTGCCAGCAGCTTAAGTCTCAGCTCTGGAAACACCATATATTTT. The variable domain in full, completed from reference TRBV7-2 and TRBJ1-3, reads GAGVSQSPSNKVTEKGKDVELRCDPISGHTALYWYRQSLGQGLEFLIYFQGNSAPDKSGLPSDRFSAERTGGSVSTLTIQRTQQEDSAVYLCASSLSLSSGNTIYFGEGSWLTVV.

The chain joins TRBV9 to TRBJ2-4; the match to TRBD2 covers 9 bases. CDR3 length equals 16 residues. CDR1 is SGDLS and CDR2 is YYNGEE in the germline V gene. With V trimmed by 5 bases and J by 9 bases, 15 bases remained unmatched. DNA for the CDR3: TGTGCCAGCAGTACCACAGCAGCGGGGGGAAGTGGCATTCAGTACTTC. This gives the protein CASSTTAAGGSGIQYF. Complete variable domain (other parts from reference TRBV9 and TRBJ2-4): DSGVTQTPKHLITATGQRVTLRCSPRSGDLSVYWYQQSLDQGLQFLIQYYNGEERAKGNILERFSAQQFPDLHSELNLSSLELGDSALYFCASSTTAAGGSGIQYFGAGTRLSVL.

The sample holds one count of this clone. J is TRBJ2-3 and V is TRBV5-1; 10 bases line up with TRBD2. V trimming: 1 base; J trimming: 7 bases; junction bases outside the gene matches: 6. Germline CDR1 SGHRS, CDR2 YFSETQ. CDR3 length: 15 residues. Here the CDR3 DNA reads TGCGCCAGCAGCTTGCTAGCGGGGGAGCAAAATACGCAGTATTTT. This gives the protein CASSLLAGEQNTQYF.

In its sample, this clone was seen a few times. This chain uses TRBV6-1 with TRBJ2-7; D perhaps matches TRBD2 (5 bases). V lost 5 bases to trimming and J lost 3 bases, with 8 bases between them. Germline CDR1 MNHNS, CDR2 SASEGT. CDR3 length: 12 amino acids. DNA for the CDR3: TGTGCCAGCAGTCCCGACTACTACGAGCAGTACTTC. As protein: CASSPDYYEQYF.

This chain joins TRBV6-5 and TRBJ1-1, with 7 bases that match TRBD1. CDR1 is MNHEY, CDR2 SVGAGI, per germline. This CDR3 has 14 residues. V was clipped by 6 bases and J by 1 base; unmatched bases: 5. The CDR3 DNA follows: TGTGCCAGCAGCCGACAGGGAGGGAACACTGAAGCTTTCTTT. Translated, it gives CASSRQGGNTEAFF.